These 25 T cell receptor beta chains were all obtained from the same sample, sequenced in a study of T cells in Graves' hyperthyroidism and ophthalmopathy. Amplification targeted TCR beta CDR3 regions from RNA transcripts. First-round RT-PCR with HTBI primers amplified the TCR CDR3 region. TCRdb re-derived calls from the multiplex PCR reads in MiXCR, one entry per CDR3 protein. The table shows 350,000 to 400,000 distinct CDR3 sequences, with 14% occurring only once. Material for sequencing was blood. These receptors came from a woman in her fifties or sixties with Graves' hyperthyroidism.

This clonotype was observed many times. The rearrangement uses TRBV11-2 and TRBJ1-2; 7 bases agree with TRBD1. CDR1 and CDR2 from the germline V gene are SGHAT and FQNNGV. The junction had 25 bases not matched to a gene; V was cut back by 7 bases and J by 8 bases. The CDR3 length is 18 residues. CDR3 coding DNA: TGTGCCAGCACCCCTCTCCGCGGGACAGCCCGCTCCTGGGGGGGCTACACCTTC. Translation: CASTPLRGTARSWGGYTF.

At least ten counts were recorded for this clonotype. The DNA of the CDR3 is TGTGCCAGCACCCCTCCTAGCGGGAGACCCTCCTACGAGCAGTACTTC. Translated, it gives CASTPPSGRPSYEQYF. The V gene is TRBV28, the J gene TRBJ2-7, with 10 nucleotides matching TRBD2. The CDR3 is 16 amino acids. CDR1 and CDR2 (germline): MDHEN, SYDVKM. The J segment lost 0 bases and the V segment lost 7 bases, leaving 9 bases of the junction unmatched.

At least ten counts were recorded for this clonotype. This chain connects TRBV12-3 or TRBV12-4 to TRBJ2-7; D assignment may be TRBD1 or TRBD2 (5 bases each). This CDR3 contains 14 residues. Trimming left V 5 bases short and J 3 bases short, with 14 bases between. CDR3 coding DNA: TGTGCCAGCAGTGCCGGGACGGGCCTCTACGAGCAGTACTTC. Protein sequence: CASSAGTGLYEQYF.

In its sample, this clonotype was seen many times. This CDR3 reads CASSSLAGTHNEQFF. CDR3 in DNA: TGTGCCAGCAGCTCCTTAGCAGGCACACACAATGAGCAGTTCTTC. The chain employs TRBV11-3 and TRBJ2-1, with D unclear. The CDR3 runs 15 residues. Per germline, CDR1 SGHNT and CDR2 YENEEA. V lost 4 bases and J lost 5, with 15 bases in between.

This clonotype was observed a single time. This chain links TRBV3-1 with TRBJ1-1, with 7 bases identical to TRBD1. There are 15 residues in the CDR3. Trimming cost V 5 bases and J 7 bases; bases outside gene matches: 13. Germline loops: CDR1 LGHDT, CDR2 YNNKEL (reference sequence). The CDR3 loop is CASSDTGAGLSEAFF. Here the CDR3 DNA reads TGTGCCAGCAGCGATACAGGGGCCGGCCTTAGTGAAGCTTTCTTT. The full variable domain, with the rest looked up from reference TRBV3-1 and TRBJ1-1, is DTAVSQTPKYLVTQMGNDKSIKCEQNLGHDTMYWYKQDSKKFLKIMFSYNNKELIINETVPNRFSPKSPDKAHLNLHINSLELGDSAVYFCASSDTGAGLSEAFFGQGTRLTVV.

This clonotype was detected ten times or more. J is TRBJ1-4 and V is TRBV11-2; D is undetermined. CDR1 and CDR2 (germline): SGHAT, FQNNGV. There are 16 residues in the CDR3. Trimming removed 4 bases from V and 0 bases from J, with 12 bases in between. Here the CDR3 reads CASSSPRLTTNEKLFF. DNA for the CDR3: TGTGCCAGCAGCTCTCCCCGACTCACAACTAATGAAAAACTGTTTTTT.

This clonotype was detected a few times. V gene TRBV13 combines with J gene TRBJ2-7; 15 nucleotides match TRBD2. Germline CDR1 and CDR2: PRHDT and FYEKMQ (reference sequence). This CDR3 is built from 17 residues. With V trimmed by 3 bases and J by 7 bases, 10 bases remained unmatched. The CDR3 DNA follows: TGTGCCAGCAGCTTGGGACTAGCGGGAGGTTTCGACAATGAGCAGTACTTC. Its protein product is CASSLGLAGGFDNEQYF.

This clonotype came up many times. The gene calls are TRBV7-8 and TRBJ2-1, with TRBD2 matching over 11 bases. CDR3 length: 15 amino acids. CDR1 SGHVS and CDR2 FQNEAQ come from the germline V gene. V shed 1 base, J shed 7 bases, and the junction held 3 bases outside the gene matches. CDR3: CASSLVAGGRNEQFF. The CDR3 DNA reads TGTGCCAGCAGCTTAGTAGCGGGAGGGCGGAATGAGCAGTTCTTC.

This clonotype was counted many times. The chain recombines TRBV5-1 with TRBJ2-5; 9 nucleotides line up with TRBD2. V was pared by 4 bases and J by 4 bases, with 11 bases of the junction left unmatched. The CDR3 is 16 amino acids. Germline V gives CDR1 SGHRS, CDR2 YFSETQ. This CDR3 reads CASSDNSGRRGETQYF. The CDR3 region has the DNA TGCGCCAGCAGCGATAATAGCGGGAGAAGGGGAGAGACCCAGTACTTC.

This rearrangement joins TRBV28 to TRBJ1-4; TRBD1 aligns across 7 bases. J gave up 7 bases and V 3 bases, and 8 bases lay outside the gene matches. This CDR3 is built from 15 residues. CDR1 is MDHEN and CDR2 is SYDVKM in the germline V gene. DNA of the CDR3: TGTGCCAGCAGTTTTCACAGGGGCGGGAGTGAAAAACTGTTTTTT. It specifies CASSFHRGGSEKLFF.

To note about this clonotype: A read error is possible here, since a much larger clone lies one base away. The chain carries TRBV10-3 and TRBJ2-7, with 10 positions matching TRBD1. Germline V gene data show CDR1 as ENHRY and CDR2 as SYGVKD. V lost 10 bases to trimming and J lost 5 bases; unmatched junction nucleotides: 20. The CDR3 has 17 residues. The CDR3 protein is CATSRPGTGDETDEQYF. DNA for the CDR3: TGTGCCACCAGCCGTCCCGGGACAGGGGACGAGACCGACGAGCAGTACTTC.

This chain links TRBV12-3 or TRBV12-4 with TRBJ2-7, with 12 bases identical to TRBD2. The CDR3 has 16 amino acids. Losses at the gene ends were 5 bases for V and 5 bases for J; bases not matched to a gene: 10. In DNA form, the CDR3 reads TGTGCCAGCAGTCAGCGACTAGCGGGAGTCGTCAACGAGCAGTACTTC. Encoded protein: CASSQRLAGVVNEQYF.

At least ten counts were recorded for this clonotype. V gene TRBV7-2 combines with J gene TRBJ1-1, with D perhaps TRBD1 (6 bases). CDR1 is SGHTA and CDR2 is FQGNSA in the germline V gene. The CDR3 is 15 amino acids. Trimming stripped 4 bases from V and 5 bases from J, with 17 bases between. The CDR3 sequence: CASSSEGGRWTEAFF. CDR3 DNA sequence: TGTGCCAGCAGCTCGGAGGGGGGGAGGTGGACTGAAGCTTTCTTT.

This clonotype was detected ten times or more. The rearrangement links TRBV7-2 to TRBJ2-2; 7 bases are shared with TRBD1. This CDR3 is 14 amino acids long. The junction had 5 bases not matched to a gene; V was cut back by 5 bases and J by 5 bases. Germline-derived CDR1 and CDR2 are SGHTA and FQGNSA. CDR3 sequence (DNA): TGTGCCAGCAGCCAAGGACAGGCAACCGGGGAGCTGTTTTTT. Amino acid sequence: CASSQGQATGELFF.

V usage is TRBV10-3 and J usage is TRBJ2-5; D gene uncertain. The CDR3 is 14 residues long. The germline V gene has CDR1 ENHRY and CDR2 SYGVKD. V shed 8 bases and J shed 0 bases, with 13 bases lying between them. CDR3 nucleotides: TGTGCCATCTGGTCTGGGAAGGACCAAGAGACCCAGTACTTC. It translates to CAIWSGKDQETQYF.

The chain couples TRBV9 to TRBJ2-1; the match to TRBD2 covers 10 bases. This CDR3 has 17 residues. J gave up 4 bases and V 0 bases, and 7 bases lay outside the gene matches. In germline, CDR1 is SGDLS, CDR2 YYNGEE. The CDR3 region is CASSVDGASGRYNEQFF. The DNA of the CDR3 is TGTGCCAGCAGCGTAGACGGGGCTAGCGGGAGATACAATGAGCAGTTCTTC.

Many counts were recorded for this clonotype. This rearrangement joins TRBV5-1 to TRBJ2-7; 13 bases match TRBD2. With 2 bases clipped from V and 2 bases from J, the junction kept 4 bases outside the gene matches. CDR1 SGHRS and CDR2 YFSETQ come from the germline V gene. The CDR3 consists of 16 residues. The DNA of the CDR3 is TGCGCCAGCAGCTTTCGACTAGCGGGAGGAACCTACGAGCAGTACTTC. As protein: CASSFRLAGGTYEQYF.

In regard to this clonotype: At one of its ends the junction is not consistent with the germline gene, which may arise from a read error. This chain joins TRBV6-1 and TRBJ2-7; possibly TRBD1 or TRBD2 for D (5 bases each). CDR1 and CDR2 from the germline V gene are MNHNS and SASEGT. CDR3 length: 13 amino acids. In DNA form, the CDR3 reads TGCGCCAGCAGTGTCGCGAGAGGGGTCGAGCAGTACTTC. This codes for CASSVARGVEQYF.

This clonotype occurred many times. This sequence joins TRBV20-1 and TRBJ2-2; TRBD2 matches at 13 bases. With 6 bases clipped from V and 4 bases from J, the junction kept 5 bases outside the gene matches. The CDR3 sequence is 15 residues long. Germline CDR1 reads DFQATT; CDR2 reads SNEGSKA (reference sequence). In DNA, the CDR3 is TGCAGTGCCCCTAGACTAGCGGGGGGCACCGGGGAGCTGTTTTTT. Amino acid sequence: CSAPRLAGGTGELFF.

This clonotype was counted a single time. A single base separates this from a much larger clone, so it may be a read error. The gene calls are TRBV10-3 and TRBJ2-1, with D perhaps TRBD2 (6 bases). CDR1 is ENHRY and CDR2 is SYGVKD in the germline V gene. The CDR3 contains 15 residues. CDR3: CARDGGVLSYNEQLF. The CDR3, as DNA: TGTGCCAGGGATGGAGGGGTCCTATCCTACAATGAGCAGCTCTTC.

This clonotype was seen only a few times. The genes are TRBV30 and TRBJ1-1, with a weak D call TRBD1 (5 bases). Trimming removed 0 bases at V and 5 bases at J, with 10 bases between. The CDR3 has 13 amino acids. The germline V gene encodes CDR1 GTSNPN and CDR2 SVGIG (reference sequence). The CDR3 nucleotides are TGTGCCTGGAGTGTATTGACAGTAACTGAAGCTTTCTTT. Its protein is CAWSVLTVTEAFF.

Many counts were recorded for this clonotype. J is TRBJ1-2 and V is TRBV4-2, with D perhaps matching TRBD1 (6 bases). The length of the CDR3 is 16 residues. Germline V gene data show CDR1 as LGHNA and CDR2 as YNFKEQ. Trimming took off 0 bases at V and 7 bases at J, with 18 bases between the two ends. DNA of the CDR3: TGTGCCAGCAGCCAAGATGGCCGATCAGGGGTGTTTGGCTACACCTTC. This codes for CASSQDGRSGVFGYTF.

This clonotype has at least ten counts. CDR3 bases: TGCAGTACCTTCCCTCTAGCGGGAGGAGACAATGAGCAGTTCTTC. Protein sequence: CSTFPLAGGDNEQFF. The V and J genes are TRBV20-1 and TRBJ2-1, with 11 bases aligning to TRBD2. The J segment lost 5 bases and the V segment lost 8 bases, leaving 11 bases of the junction unmatched. The V gene's germline CDR1 is DFQATT and CDR2 SNEGSKA (reference sequence). The CDR3 has 15 residues.

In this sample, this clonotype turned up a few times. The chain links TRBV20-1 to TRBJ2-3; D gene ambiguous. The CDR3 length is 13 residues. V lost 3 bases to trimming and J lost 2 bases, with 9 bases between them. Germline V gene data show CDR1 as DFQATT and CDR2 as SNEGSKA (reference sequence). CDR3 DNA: TGCAGTGCTAGTGGCAGGTACACAGATACGCAGTATTTT. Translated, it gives CSASGRYTDTQYF.

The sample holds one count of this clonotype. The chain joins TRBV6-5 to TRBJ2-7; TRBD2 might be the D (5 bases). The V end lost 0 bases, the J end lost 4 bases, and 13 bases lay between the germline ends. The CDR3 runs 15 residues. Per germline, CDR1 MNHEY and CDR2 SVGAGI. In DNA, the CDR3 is TGTGCCAGCAGTTACTCCGGGCTCGGGATTTACGAGCAGTACTTC. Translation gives CASSYSGLGIYEQYF.